Below are 24 T cell receptor beta chains sequenced from a single sample in a study of blood T cell repertoires in COVID-19. Libraries were prepared by immunoSEQ multiplex PCR; TCRdb keeps only in-frame clonotypes and omits some of them. The table includes about 120,000 clones, roughly 89% detected once. The sample was peripheral blood. The receptors derive from a woman in her fifties or sixties with COVID-19, enrolled during active disease.

The V and J genes are TRBV4-2 and TRBJ2-5; TRBD1 aligns across 9 bases. The CDR3 consists of 14 residues. CDR1 LGHNA and CDR2 YNFKEQ come from the germline V gene. The V gene end was trimmed by 4 bases and the J gene end by 3 bases; junction bases not matched to a gene: 3. The CDR3 reads CASSRGQGKETQYF. The DNA for the CDR3 is TGTGCCAGCAGCCGGGGACAGGGAAAAGAGACCCAGTACTTC.

This rearrangement joins TRBV7-9 to TRBJ1-2; D unclear. The CDR3 runs to 15 residues. CDR1 SEHNR and CDR2 FQNEAQ come from the germline V gene (reference sequence). Between the trimmed V and J ends, which lost 5 bases and 4 bases, there was a span of 17 bases. The CDR3 here is CASSPNPDKSYGYTF. The CDR3 DNA reads as TGTGCCAGCAGCCCGAATCCAGATAAAAGCTATGGCTACACCTTC.

In the case of this clone: One end of the junction does not line up with germline, which may come from a read error. The chain combines TRBV6-5 with TRBJ2-7; 7 nucleotides line up with TRBD1. Germline lookup yields CDR1 MNHEY and CDR2 SVGAGI. The CDR3 runs 13 residues. The CDR3 bases are TGTGCCAGCAGATACTCCGGGACAGCAGAGCAGTACTTC. Amino acids: CASRYSGTAEQYF.

The chain recombines TRBV5-4 with TRBJ1-1; no definite D call. Germline assignment: CDR1 SGHNT and CDR2 YYREEE (reference sequence). Trimming left V 4 bases short and J 2 bases short, with 9 bases between. The CDR3 is made up of 13 amino acids. The CDR3: CASSPELNTEAFF. CDR3 nucleotide sequence: TGTGCCAGCAGCCCTGAGCTTAACACTGAAGCTTTCTTT.

The chain links TRBV5-6 to TRBJ1-2; no reliable D call. This CDR3 is 14 amino acids long. The V end lost 4 bases, the J end lost 0 bases, and 10 bases lay between the germline ends. Germline V CDR1 and CDR2: SGHDT, YYEEEE. In DNA, the CDR3 is TGTGCCAGCAGCGTGGCCGTGTCTAACTATGGCTACACCTTC. Translating gives CASSVAVSNYGYTF.

This clone was observed a few times. V and J are TRBV15 and TRBJ1-2; unclear D gene. The V end lost 1 base, the J end lost 0 bases, and 3 bases lay between the germline ends. The CDR3 is made up of 13 amino acids. Per the germline V gene, CDR1 is LNHNV and CDR2 is YYDKDF (reference sequence). The DNA for the CDR3 is TGTGCCACCAGCAGAGGTACTAACTATGGCTACACCTTC. It yields the protein CATSRGTNYGYTF.

The chain couples TRBV3-1 (or the pseudogene TRBV3-2) to TRBJ1-1; 8 nucleotides agree with TRBD1. The J segment lost 10 bases and the V segment lost 4 bases, leaving 8 bases of the junction unmatched. The CDR3 is 13 amino acids. From germline, CDR1 is LGHDT and CDR2 YNNKEL (reference sequence). DNA of the CDR3: TGTGCCAGCAGCCCCTTCGGACAGGGACGAGCTTTCTTT. Residues: CASSPFGQGRAFF.

This rearrangement joins TRBV7-2 to TRBJ1-2; maybe TRBD1 (5 bases). CDR3 size: 15 residues. Looked up from germline, CDR1 is SGHTA and CDR2 is FQGNSA. V lost 1 base and J lost 4, with 13 bases in between. The CDR3 DNA is TGTGCCAGCAGCTTAGTTCCAGGCGGGGGCTATGGCTACACCTTC. It translates to CASSLVPGGGYGYTF.

V is TRBV3-1 (or the pseudogene TRBV3-2) and J is TRBJ1-5; D unclear. The CDR3 is made up of 12 amino acids. The V gene's germline CDR1 is LGHDT and CDR2 YNNKEL (reference sequence). V lost 3 bases to trimming and J lost 7 bases, with 7 bases between them. CDR3 DNA: TGTGCCAGCAGCCAGGGGAGACAGCCCCAGCATTTT. Translated: CASSQGRQPQHF.

The V call is TRBV4-1, the J call TRBJ1-2; 7 bases line up with TRBD1. The V and J ends lost 3 bases and 4 bases, in that order; junction bases with no gene match: 14. The CDR3 is made up of 17 amino acids. CDR1 and CDR2 (germline): MGHRA, YSYEKL. The DNA of the CDR3 is TGCGCCAGCAGCCAGGCCGTTCTTCAAGGGGGCCCCTATGGCTACACCTTC. Amino acids: CASSQAVLQGGPYGYTF.

This clone was detected once. CDR3 in amino acids: CASTPTRAGELFF. The CDR3 DNA reads as TGTGCCAGCACCCCGACCCGGGCCGGGGAGCTGTTTTTT. The chain joins TRBV6-2 or TRBV6-3 to TRBJ2-2; D uncertain. Trimming took off 7 bases at V and 6 bases at J, with 12 bases between the two ends. Per germline, CDR1 MNHEY and CDR2 SVGEGT. CDR3 size: 13 residues.

The chain recombines TRBV5-8 with TRBJ1-5; D unclear. Germline lookup yields CDR1 SGHTS and CDR2 YDEGEE. The CDR3 is made up of 15 amino acids. V lost 1 base and J lost 4, with 12 bases in between. The CDR3 loop reads CASSLLGFSNQPQHF. The CDR3 bases are TGTGCCAGCAGCTTGCTCGGGTTCTCAAATCAGCCCCAGCATTTT.

J is TRBJ2-3 and V is TRBV15; 10 nucleotides match TRBD1. The CDR3 spans 16 residues. CDR1 and CDR2 (germline): LNHNV, YYDKDF (reference sequence). V lost 1 base and J lost 5; bases outside the gene matches: 6. As DNA, the CDR3 is TGTGCCACCAGCAGAGCGCTGGGACAGGGGCGAGATACGCAGTATTTT. It encodes CATSRALGQGRDTQYF.

This chain uses TRBV3-1 (or the pseudogene TRBV3-2) with TRBJ2-1; 7 positions agree with TRBD1. The germline V gene has CDR1 LGHDT and CDR2 YNNKEL (reference sequence). The CDR3 is 15 amino acids. The V gene end was trimmed by 4 bases and the J gene end by 3 bases; junction bases not matched to a gene: 6. DNA of the CDR3: TGTGCCAGCAGCCCGACAGGGAAGATCTACAATGAGCAGTTCTTC. Protein sequence: CASSPTGKIYNEQFF.

This chain links TRBV6-2 or TRBV6-3 with TRBJ2-6; possibly TRBD1 for D (6 bases). Per germline, CDR1 MNHEY and CDR2 SVGEGT. V shed 5 bases and J shed 0 bases, with 11 bases lying between them. The CDR3 is 16 residues long. CDR3 DNA: TGTGCCAGCAGTACGGACAGCTACTCTGGGGCCAACGTCCTGACTTTC. This gives the protein CASSTDSYSGANVLTF.

The gene calls are TRBV5-5 and TRBJ2-3; possible D gene TRBD2, 7 bases. The V end lost 0 bases, the J end lost 2 bases, and 13 bases lay between the germline ends. The V gene's germline CDR1 is SGHKS and CDR2 YYEKEE (reference sequence). The CDR3 loop spans 16 amino acids. The CDR3 protein is CASSLDRGGFTDTQYF. CDR3 DNA: TGTGCCAGCAGCTTGGATCGCGGGGGCTTCACAGATACGCAGTATTTT.

This chain uses TRBV6-5 with TRBJ2-1; unclear D gene. Per the germline V gene, CDR1 is MNHEY and CDR2 is SVGAGI. This CDR3 region has 15 residues. V lost 6 bases, J lost 0 bases, and 12 bases lay in between. CDR3 DNA: TGTGCCAGCAGCCAACAGAAGAGCTCCTACAATGAGCAGTTCTTC. Translating gives CASSQQKSSYNEQFF.

The J gene is TRBJ2-7, the V gene TRBV5-6, with D tentatively TRBD2 (7 bases). There are 15 residues in the CDR3. V was trimmed by 4 bases and J by 2 bases, leaving 16 bases between them. Per germline, CDR1 SGHDT and CDR2 YYEEEE. CDR3 region: CASSNGGGNPYEQYF. The CDR3 DNA follows: TGTGCCAGCAGCAATGGGGGGGGCAATCCCTACGAGCAGTACTTC.

The rearrangement links TRBV12-3 or TRBV12-4 to TRBJ1-2; 8 nucleotides align to TRBD1. The trim removed 6 bases at V and 2 bases at J, leaving 2 bases unmatched. CDR3 length equals 13 residues. CDR3 amino acids: CASRTGANYGYTF. The CDR3 DNA sequence: TGTGCCAGCAGGACAGGGGCCAACTATGGCTACACCTTC.

The V gene is TRBV13, the J gene TRBJ1-4; TRBD1 matches 10 bases. Germline trimming cut 5 bases from V and 6 bases from J; bases unmatched to any gene: 9. Germline loops: CDR1 PRHDT, CDR2 FYEKMQ (reference sequence). This CDR3 comprises 16 residues. The CDR3 coding sequence is TGTGCCAGCAGCGACCGGGACAGGGGATGGGATGAAAAACTGTTTTTT. This gives the protein CASSDRDRGWDEKLFF. Supplemented by reference TRBV13 and TRBJ1-4, the full variable domain reads AAGVIQSPRHLIKEKRETATLKCYPIPRHDTVYWYQQGPGQDPQFLISFYEKMQSDKGSIPDRFSAQQFSDYHSELNMSSLELGDSALYFCASSDRDRGWDEKLFFGSGTQLSVL.

The J gene is TRBJ2-1, the V gene TRBV18; 8 bases are a match to TRBD1. Looked up from germline, CDR1 is KGHSH and CDR2 is LQKENI. This CDR3 has 15 residues. The ends lost 2 bases at V and 9 bases at J; junction bases unmatched: 9. CDR3 nucleotides: TGTGCCAGCTCACCAGGGGACAACAGGGGGAGTGAGCAGTTCTTC. Its translation is CASSPGDNRGSEQFF. Full variable domain (missing parts from reference TRBV18 and TRBJ2-1): NAGVMQNPRHLVRRRGQEARLRCSPMKGHSHVYWYRQLPEEGLKFMVYLQKENIIDESGMPKERFSAEFPKEGPSILRIQQVVRGDSAAYFCASSPGDNRGSEQFFGPGTRLTVL.

In its sample, this clone was seen a few times. The chain is built from TRBV5-4 and TRBJ1-1, with D perhaps matching TRBD1 (5 bases). The CDR3 covers 13 residues. Germline CDR1 is SGHNT and CDR2 is YYREEE (reference sequence). V dropped 0 bases and J dropped 11 bases, with 14 bases sitting between them. CDR3 nucleotide sequence: TGTGCCAGCAGCTTGGACGGGCAGGGCGATGCTTTCTTT. Translating gives CASSLDGQGDAFF.

The CDR3 DNA sequence: TGTGCCAGCAGCCAAGATCCAGCGGGGGGGTCAGATACGCAGTATTTT. Translation gives CASSQDPAGGSDTQYF. The chain links TRBV4-2 to TRBJ2-3; 10 nucleotides align to TRBD2. The junction had 4 bases not matched to a gene; V was cut back by 0 bases and J by 4 bases. Germline CDR1 and CDR2: LGHNA and YNFKEQ. This CDR3 is 16 amino acids long.

The J gene is TRBJ1-1, the V gene TRBV6-5; D possibly corresponds to TRBD1 (5 bases). V shed 0 bases and J shed 0 bases, with 8 bases lying between them. The CDR3 is 15 residues long. Germline CDR1 and CDR2: MNHEY and SVGAGI. Here the CDR3 DNA reads TGTGCCAGCAGTTACTCCTGGGGCATGAACACTGAAGCTTTCTTT. Protein product: CASSYSWGMNTEAFF.